This TCR beta chain originates from a study of post-analysis software for immune sequencing data. Study at large: Patients had relapsing-remitting, secondary progressive or progressive-relapsing multiple sclerosis; some lacked subtype. Regarding the study as a whole: Same-batch samples co-clustered strongly by F measure. Included in a set of about 5 TRBV segments more frequent in patients than controls were TRBV5-6, TRBV5-1 and TRBV20-1.

Every TCR beta cDNA library bore unique molecular identifiers. A single record per CDR3 protein comes from TCRdb applying MiXCR to the PCR reads. The sample contains 750,000 to 950,000 distinct CDR3 sequences, 40% to 55% of which appear only once. This clonotype came up a few times. The target antigen is unknown. Germline CDR1 reads SQVTM; CDR2 reads ANQGSEA. Unmatched junction bases numbered 11, after V lost 3 bases and J lost 10 bases. The CDR3 loop spans 14 amino acids. This receptor was obtained from a girl aged 10-17 years with multiple sclerosis. Sequencing was carried out using blood. The chain uses TRBV29-1 and TRBJ1-1; 10 bases line up with TRBD1. As DNA, the CDR3 is TGCAGCGTTGAGCCGGGACAGGGGCTGGTGGGAGCTTTCTTT. Its protein product is CSVEPGQGLVGAFF.